Sequencing of this T cell receptor (beta chain) was carried out in a study of blood T cell repertoires in COVID-19. Sequencing was performed with immunoSEQ multiplex PCR; in TCRdb, only in-frame clones are kept and a portion is missing. Of tens of thousands of clones in the sample, approximately 88% are singletons; the top ten hold more than 2%. After removal of 7 bases from V and 3 bases from J, the junction contained 1 base not matched to a gene. The CDR3 covers 12 residues. The sample taken for sequencing was peripheral blood. This receptor was obtained from an elderly man with active or convalescent COVID-19. The chain combines TRBV12-3 or TRBV12-4 with TRBJ2-3, with 7 bases aligning to TRBD2. CDR3 protein: CASMGGTDTQYF. CDR3 in DNA: TGTGCCAGCATGGGAGGGACAGATACGCAGTATTTT.